The T cell receptor (beta chain) under discussion was sequenced for a study of patients and donors after allogeneic stem cell transplantation. Germline V lookup: CDR1 LGHDT, CDR2 YNNKEL (reference sequence). CDR3 length: 15 amino acids. With 6 bases removed from V and 6 bases from J, the gap between germline ends came to 15 bases. TCRdb called the RT-PCR reads again in MiXCR, with one record for every CDR3 protein. The sample lists about a million distinct CDR3 sequences; 15% to 20% were seen once. This clonotype was sampled from a human donor who was either an allogeneic HSCT recipient or a stem cell or donor lymphocyte infusion donor (not recorded which). It is not recorded whose cells these are; they may come from a transplant donor. The chain uses TRBV3-1 and TRBJ1-6, with a possible D match to TRBD1 (5 bases). Input material: blood, either unsorted or a sorted T cell fraction (not recorded which). CDR3 residues: CASSSRGVGNSPLHF. The CDR3 DNA follows: TGTGCCAGCAGTAGTAGGGGCGTAGGTAATTCACCCCTCCACTTT. The full variable domain, in which reference TRBV3-1 and TRBJ1-6 provide the parts outside the CDR3, is DTAVSQTPKYLVTQMGNDKSIKCEQNLGHDTMYWYKQDSKKFLKIMFSYNNKELIINETVPNRFSPKSPDKAHLNLHINSLELGDSAVYFCASSSRGVGNSPLHFGNGTRLTVT.